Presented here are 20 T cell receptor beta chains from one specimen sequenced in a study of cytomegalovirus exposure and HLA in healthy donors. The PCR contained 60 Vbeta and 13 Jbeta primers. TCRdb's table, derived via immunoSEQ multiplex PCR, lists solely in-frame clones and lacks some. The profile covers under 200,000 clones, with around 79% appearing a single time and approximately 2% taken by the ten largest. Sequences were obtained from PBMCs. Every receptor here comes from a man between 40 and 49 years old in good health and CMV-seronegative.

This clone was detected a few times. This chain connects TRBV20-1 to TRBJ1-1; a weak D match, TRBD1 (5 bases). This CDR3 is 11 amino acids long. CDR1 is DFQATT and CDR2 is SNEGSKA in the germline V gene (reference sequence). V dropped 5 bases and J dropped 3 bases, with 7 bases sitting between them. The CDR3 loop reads CSARQYTEAFF. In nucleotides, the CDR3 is TGCAGTGCTCGACAGTACACTGAAGCTTTCTTT.

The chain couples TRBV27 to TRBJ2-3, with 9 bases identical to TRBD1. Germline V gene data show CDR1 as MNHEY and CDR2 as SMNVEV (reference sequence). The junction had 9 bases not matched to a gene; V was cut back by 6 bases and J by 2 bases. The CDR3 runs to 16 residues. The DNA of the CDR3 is TGTGCCAGCAGGGTCGCCGGGACAGGGACCACAGATACGCAGTATTTT. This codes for CASRVAGTGTTDTQYF.

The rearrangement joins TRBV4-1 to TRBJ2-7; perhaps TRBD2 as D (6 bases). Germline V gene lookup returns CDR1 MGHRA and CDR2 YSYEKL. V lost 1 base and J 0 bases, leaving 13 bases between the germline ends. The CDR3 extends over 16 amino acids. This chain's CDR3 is CASSQVGGRASYEQYF. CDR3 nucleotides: TGCGCCAGCAGCCAAGTGGGGGGACGGGCCTCCTACGAGCAGTACTTC.

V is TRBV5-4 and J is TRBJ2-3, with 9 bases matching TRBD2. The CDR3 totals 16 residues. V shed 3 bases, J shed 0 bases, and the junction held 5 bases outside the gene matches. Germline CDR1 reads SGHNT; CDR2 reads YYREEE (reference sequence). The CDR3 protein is CASSSGTSRSTDTQYF. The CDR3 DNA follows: TGTGCCAGCAGCTCGGGGACTAGCAGAAGCACAGATACGCAGTATTTT.

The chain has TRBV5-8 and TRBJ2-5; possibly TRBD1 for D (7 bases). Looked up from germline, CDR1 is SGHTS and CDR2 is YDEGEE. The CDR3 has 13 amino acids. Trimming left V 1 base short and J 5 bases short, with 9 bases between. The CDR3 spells CASSLSGGETQYF. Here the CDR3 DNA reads TGTGCCAGCAGCTTGTCAGGGGGGGAGACCCAGTACTTC.

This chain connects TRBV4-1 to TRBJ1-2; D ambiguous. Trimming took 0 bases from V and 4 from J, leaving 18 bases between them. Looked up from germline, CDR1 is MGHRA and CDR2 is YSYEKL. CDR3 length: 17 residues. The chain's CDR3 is CASSQDEDLRQSYGYTF. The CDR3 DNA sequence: TGCGCCAGCAGCCAAGATGAGGATTTGCGGCAGAGCTATGGCTACACCTTC.

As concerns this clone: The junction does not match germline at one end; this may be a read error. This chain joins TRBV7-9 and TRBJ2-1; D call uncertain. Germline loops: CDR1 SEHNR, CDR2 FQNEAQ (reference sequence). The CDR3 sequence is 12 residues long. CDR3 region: CSSSPDYNEQFF. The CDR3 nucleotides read TGTTCCAGCAGCCCAGATTACAATGAGCAGTTCTTC.

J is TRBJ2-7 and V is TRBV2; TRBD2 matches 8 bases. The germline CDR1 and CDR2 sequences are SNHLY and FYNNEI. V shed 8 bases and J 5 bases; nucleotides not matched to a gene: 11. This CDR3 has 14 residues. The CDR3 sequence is CASREGGLGDEQYF. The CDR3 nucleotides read TGTGCCAGCCGGGAGGGGGGCCTGGGCGACGAGCAGTACTTC.

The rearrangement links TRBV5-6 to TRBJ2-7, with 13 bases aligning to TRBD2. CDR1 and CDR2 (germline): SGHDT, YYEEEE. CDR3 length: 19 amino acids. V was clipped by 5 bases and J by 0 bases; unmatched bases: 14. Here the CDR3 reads CASSSRATSGRPSSYEQYF. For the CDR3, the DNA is TGTGCCAGCAGTTCCAGGGCGACTAGCGGGAGGCCGAGCTCCTACGAGCAGTACTTC. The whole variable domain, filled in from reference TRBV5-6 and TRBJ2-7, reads DAGVTQSPTHLIKTRGQQVTLRCSPKSGHDTVSWYQQALGQGPQFIFQYYEEEERQRGNFPDRFSGHQFPNYSSELNVNALLLGDSALYLCASSSRATSGRPSSYEQYFGPGTRLTVT.

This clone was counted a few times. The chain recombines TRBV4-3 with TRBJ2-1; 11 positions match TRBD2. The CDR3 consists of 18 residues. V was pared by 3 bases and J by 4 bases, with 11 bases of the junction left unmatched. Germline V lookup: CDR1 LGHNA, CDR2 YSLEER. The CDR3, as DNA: TGCGCCAGCAGCCATTGGGGTCCGACTAGCGGGGAATACAATGAGCAGTTCTTC. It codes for CASSHWGPTSGEYNEQFF.

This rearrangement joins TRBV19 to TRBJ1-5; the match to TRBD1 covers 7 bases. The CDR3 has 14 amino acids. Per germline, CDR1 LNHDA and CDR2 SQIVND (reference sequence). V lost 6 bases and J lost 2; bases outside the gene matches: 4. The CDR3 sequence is CASRGQRGNQPQHF. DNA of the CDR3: TGTGCCAGTAGGGGACAGAGAGGCAATCAGCCCCAGCATTTT. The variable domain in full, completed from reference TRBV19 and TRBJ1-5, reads DGGITQSPKYLFRKEGQNVTLSCEQNLNHDAMYWYRQDPGQGLRLIYYSQIVNDFQKGDIAEGYSVSREKKESFPLTVTSAQKNPTAFYLCASRGQRGNQPQHFGDGTRLSIL.

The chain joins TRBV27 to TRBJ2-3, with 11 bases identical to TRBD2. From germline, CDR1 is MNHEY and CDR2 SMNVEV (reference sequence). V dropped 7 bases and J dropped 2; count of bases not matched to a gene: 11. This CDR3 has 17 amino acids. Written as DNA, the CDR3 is TGTGCCAGCATGGCGGTCTTACTAGCGGGAGACACAGATACGCAGTATTTT. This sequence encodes CASMAVLLAGDTDTQYF.

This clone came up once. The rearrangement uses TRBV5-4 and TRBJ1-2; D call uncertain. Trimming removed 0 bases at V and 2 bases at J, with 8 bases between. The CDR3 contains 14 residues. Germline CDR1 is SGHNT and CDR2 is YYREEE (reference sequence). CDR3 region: CASSLDIQNYGYTF. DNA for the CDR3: TGTGCCAGCAGCTTGGACATCCAAAACTATGGCTACACCTTC.

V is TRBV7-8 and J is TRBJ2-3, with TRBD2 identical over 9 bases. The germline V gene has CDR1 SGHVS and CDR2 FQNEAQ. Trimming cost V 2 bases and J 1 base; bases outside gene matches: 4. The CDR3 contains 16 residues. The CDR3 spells CASSLWLAGRTDTQYF. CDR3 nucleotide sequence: TGTGCCAGCAGCTTATGGCTAGCGGGACGCACAGATACGCAGTATTTT.

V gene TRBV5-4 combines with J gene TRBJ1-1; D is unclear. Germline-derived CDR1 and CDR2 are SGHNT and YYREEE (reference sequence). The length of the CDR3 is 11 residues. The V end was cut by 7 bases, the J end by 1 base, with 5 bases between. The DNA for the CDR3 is TGTGCCAGCGGCACGAACACTGAAGCTTTCTTT. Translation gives CASGTNTEAFF.

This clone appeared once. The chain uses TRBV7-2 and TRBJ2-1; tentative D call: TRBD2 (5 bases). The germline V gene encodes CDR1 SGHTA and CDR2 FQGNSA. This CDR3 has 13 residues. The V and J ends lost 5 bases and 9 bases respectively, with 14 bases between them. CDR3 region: CASSGNEGGEQFF. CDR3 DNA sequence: TGTGCCAGCAGCGGAAACGAGGGCGGTGAGCAGTTCTTC. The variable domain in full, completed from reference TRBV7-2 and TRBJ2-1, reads GAGVSQSPSNKVTEKGKDVELRCDPISGHTALYWYRQSLGQGLEFLIYFQGNSAPDKSGLPSDRFSAERTGGSVSTLTIQRTQQEDSAVYLCASSGNEGGEQFFGPGTRLTVL.

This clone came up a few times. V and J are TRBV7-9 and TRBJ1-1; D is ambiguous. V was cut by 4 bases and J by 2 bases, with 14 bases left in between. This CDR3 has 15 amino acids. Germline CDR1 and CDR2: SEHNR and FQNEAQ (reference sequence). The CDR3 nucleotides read TGTGCCAGCAGCTACGGGGAGGCTGCAAACACTGAAGCTTTCTTT. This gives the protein CASSYGEAANTEAFF.

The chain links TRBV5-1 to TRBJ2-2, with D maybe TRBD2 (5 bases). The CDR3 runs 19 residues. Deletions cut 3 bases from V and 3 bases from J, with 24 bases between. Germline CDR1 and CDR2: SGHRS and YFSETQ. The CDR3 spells CASSSGLVGAGAHTGELFF. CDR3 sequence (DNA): TGCGCCAGCAGCTCTGGCCTCGTGGGTGCGGGCGCGCACACCGGGGAGCTGTTTTTT.

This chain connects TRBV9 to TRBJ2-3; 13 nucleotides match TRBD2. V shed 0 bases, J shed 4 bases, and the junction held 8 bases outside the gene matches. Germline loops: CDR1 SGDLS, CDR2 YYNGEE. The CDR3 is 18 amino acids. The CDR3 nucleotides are TGTGCCAGCAGCGTAGAACTAGCGGGAGGGCCGCTCGCAGATACGCAGTATTTT. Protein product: CASSVELAGGPLADTQYF.

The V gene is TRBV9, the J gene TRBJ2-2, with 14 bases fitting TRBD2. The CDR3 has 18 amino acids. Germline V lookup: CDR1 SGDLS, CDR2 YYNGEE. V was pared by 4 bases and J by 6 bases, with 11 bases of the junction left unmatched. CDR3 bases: TGTGCCAGCAGCAAGCGACTAGCGGGAGGGGTCGTTTCCGGGGAGCTGTTTTTT. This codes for CASSKRLAGGVVSGELFF.